This T cell receptor (beta chain) is from a study of shared clonotypes between healthy human individuals. For the study at large: Those who served as donors were a couple of women and three men between the ages of 18 and 49. Findings of the study overall: Rarefaction gave evidence that sorted-subset sequencing remained incomplete despite large depth. Only a few donors were included, so the genetic and exposure-history diversity represented was limited.

Here immunoSEQ multiplex PCR was the method, and the copy in TCRdb shows in-frame clones only, minus some. The data hold approximately 1,500,000 clones, with 95% to 99% observed a single time. Points on this clone: Its antigen is unknown.

CDR3 length: 12 amino acids. V shed 2 bases, J shed 8 bases, and the junction held 2 bases outside the gene matches. CDR1 and CDR2 (germline): SGHRS, YFSETQ. The V gene is TRBV5-1, the J gene TRBJ2-3; 7 bases line up with TRBD2. The source of this sequence is a man between 25 and 39 years old in good health. The sample consisted of naive CD4+ T cells sorted from blood. Noted subset: CD45RA+ positively selected. Here the CDR3 reads CASSFGEGTQYF. The CDR3 DNA reads as TGCGCCAGCAGCTTCGGGGAGGGTACGCAGTATTTT.